Listed here are 5 T cell receptor beta chains from one sample, sequenced in a study of control samples from healthy donors and cancer patients. TCRdb keeps only in-frame clones here, not all; method: immunoSEQ multiplex PCR. The sample holds roughly 84,000 clones, around 92% seen once. The specimen was blood. All receptors derive from a man aged 45-65 years in good health.

V and J are TRBV24-1 and TRBJ1-2; D is ambiguous. CDR1 and CDR2 from the germline V gene are KGHDR and SFDVKD. The CDR3 spans 15 residues. V was pared by 4 bases and J by 6 bases, with 17 bases between. CDR3 nucleotide sequence: TGTGCCACCAGTGACCCTCAGAAACCGGCGGATGGCTACACCTTC. Protein sequence: CATSDPQKPADGYTF.

V usage is TRBV19 and J usage is TRBJ1-1; D remains ambiguous. Trimming took 3 bases from V and 4 from J, leaving 21 bases between them. Germline V gives CDR1 LNHDA, CDR2 SQIVND (reference sequence). The CDR3 consists of 17 residues. The CDR3 reads CASSIRRTAGVGTEAFF. In DNA, the CDR3 is TGTGCCAGTAGTATTCGAAGGACCGCGGGCGTCGGCACTGAAGCTTTCTTT.

The V and J genes are TRBV5-6 and TRBJ1-5; TRBD1 matches at 12 bases. The V gene end was trimmed by 3 bases and the J gene end by 7 bases; junction bases not matched to a gene: 5. This CDR3 region has 15 residues. Germline CDR1 and CDR2: SGHDT and YYEEEE. Written as DNA, the CDR3 is TGTGCCAGCAGCTCCTCCGGGACAGGGGGCCAGCCCCAGCATTTT. As protein: CASSSSGTGGQPQHF.

The rearrangement uses TRBV5-6 and TRBJ2-2; the match to TRBD2 covers 8 bases. Trimming cost V 4 bases and J 6 bases; bases outside gene matches: 5. The germline CDR1 and CDR2 sequences are SGHDT and YYEEEE. This CDR3 has 14 residues. The CDR3 reads CASSEAGAPGELFF. The CDR3 DNA is TGTGCCAGCAGCGAAGCGGGGGCCCCCGGGGAGCTGTTTTTT.

The CDR3 nucleotides are TGCGCCAGCACCAGGCCTAACTCTGGGGCCAACGTCCTGACTTTC. Its protein product is CASTRPNSGANVLTF. The chain has TRBV5-1 and TRBJ2-6; D ambiguous. There are 15 residues in the CDR3. Germline assignment: CDR1 SGHRS and CDR2 YFSETQ. The V end lost 6 bases, the J end lost 0 bases, and 10 bases lay between the germline ends.